A selection of T cell receptor beta chains follows, all from one sample in a study of CD8 T cells in ankylosing spondylitis. TCRdb re-called the 5' RACE reads through MiXCR, storing one row per CDR3 protein. The sample holds over 400,000 distinct CDR3 sequences, 25% to 30% seen once. The sequencing sample was made of blood, either unsorted or a sorted T cell fraction (not recorded which). The receptor source for this set is a male donor with ankylosing spondylitis. Both conserved end residues are part of each CDR3. The D gene is left open where the match is weak. Clone size, where shown, is once, few, many, or a class for clones that have expanded.

>TRBV12-3/TRBV12-4|TRBJ2-1|many|-
CASSLDAAGSNEQFF
TGTGCCAGCAGTTTAGACGCAGCGGGTTCCAATGAGCAGTTCTTC
>TRBV27|TRBJ2-6|-|-
CASSSIGSGANVLTF
TGTGCCAGCAGTTCTATAGGTAGCGGGGCCAACGTCCTGACTTTC
>TRBV7-2|TRBJ2-5|few|TRBD2
CASSLGAREKEETQYF
TGTGCCAGCAGCTTAGGGGCGCGGGAGAAGGAAGAGACCCAGTACTTC
>TRBV5-1|TRBJ1-6|few|-
CASSRSSAIAYNSPLHF
TGCGCCAGCAGCCGGTCGTCCGCTATCGCCTATAATTCACCCCTCCACTTT
>TRBV18|TRBJ2-1|-|TRBD1
CASSPPGQVANEQFF
TGTGCCAGCTCACCACCGGGACAGGTCGCCAATGAGCAGTTCTTC
>TRBV7-2|TRBJ1-5|many|-
CASSLGRGQPQHF
TGTGCCAGCAGTCTGGGTAGGGGTCAGCCCCAGCATTTT
>TRBV27|TRBJ2-1|-|TRBD2
CASSPPAASGRMEQFF
TGTGCCAGCAGTCCCCCCGCGGCTAGCGGGAGGATGGAGCAGTTCTTC
>TRBV6-5|TRBJ1-3|-|-
CASSPPRGGGSGNTIYF
TGTGCCAGCAGTCCACCTCGAGGGGGGGGCTCTGGAAACACCATATATTTT
>TRBV5-1|TRBJ2-1|many|-
CASSLVYNEQFF
TGCGCCAGCAGCTTGGTGTACAATGAGCAGTTCTTC
>TRBV2|TRBJ2-1|-|-
CASSEVERWPTSYNEQFF
TGTGCCAGCAGTGAAGTTGAACGGTGGCCGACCTCCTACAATGAGCAGTTCTTC
>TRBV19|TRBJ2-1|-|TRBD1
CASSILGQGNNEQFF
TGTGCCAGTAGTATCTTAGGACAGGGGAACAATGAGCAGTTCTTC
>TRBV18|TRBJ2-2|many|TRBD2
CASSPRVSGSSNGELFF
TGTGCCAGCTCACCACGAGTCAGCGGGAGTAGCAACGGGGAGCTGTTTTTT
>TRBV20-1|TRBJ1-6|few|TRBD1
CSAREGTGGSSPLHF
TGCAGTGCTAGAGAGGGGACAGGAGGGAGTTCACCCCTCCACTTT
>TRBV7-2|TRBJ2-1|-|-
CASSFELPGLSGEQFF
TGTGCCAGCAGCTTCGAGCTGCCTGGACTATCCGGTGAGCAGTTCTTC
>TRBV20-1|TRBJ1-2|few|-
CSVSGQNYGYTF
TGCAGTGTTAGCGGGCAGAACTATGGCTACACCTTC
>TRBV18|TRBJ1-2|-|-
CASSPTVEANYGYTF
TGTGCCAGCTCACCAACTGTCGAAGCTAACTATGGCTACACCTTC
>TRBV12-3/TRBV12-4|TRBJ1-1|-|TRBD1
CASSLRDSTEAFF
TGTGCCAGCAGTTTAAGGGACAGCACTGAAGCTTTCTTT
>TRBV12-3/TRBV12-4|TRBJ2-1|many|-
CASSPRLGNEQFF
TGTGCCAGCAGTCCCCGACTAGGAAACGAGCAGTTCTTC
>TRBV29-1|TRBJ1-1|few|TRBD1
CSVERGTGLRITEAFF
TGCAGCGTTGAGAGGGGGACAGGGTTGCGGATCACTGAAGCTTTCTTT
>TRBV6-5|TRBJ1-2|-|TRBD1
CASSYRPGQGRGYTF
TGTGCCAGCAGTTATCGACCGGGACAGGGCCGTGGCTACACCTTC
>TRBV11-2|TRBJ2-5|-|-
CASSTLEGSWSETQYF
TGTGCCAGCAGCACCCTAGAGGGGTCGTGGTCAGAGACCCAGTACTTC
>TRBV5-1|TRBJ1-1|-|TRBD1
CASSLDQGGNTEAFF
TGCGCCAGCAGCTTGGATCAGGGGGGAAACACTGAAGCTTTCTTT
>TRBV7-2|TRBJ1-5|few|TRBD1
CASSSGQHSNQPQHF
TGTGCCAGCAGCTCGGGACAGCATAGCAATCAGCCCCAGCATTTT
>TRBV3-1|TRBJ2-1|-|TRBD1
CACSQDSVAGGYNEQFF
TGTGCCTGCAGCCAAGATTCCGTAGCAGGGGGTTACAATGAGCAGTTCTTC
>TRBV7-2|TRBJ1-1|-|-
CASKFDMNTEAFF
TGTGCCAGCAAGTTCGACATGAACACTGAAGCTTTCTTT
>TRBV7-9|TRBJ2-1|-|TRBD2
CASSSLAASSYNEQFF
TGTGCCAGCAGCTCGCTAGCGGCTTCCTCCTACAATGAGCAGTTCTTC